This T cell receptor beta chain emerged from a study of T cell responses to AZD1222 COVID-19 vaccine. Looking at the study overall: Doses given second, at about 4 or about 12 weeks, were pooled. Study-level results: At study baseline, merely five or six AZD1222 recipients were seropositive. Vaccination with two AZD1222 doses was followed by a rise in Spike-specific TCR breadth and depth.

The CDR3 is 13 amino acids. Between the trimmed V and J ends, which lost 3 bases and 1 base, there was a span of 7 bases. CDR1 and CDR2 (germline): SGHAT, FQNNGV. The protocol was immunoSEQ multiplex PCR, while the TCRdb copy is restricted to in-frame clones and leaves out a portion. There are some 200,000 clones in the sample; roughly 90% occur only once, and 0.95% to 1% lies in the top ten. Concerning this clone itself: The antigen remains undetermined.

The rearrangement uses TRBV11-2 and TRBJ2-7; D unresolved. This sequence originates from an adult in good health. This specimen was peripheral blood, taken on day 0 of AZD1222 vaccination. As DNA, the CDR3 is TGTGCCAGCAGCTTTGGGGAATCCTACGAGCAGTACTTC. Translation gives CASSFGESYEQYF.